Each of the 9 T cell receptor beta chains below was sequenced from the same sample in a study of patients and donors after allogeneic stem cell transplantation. TCRdb independently ran MiXCR on the RT-PCR reads; one entry per CDR3 protein. The data contain roughly 230,000 distinct CDR3 sequences, about 14% of them singletons. Sample: blood, either unsorted or a sorted T cell fraction (not recorded which). These receptors all come from a human donor who was either an allogeneic HSCT recipient or a stem cell or donor lymphocyte infusion donor (not recorded which). It is not recorded whose cells these are; they may come from a transplant donor.

This clonotype was counted only a few times. The V gene is TRBV20-1, the J gene TRBJ2-1, with a weak D call TRBD2 (6 bases). In germline, CDR1 is DFQATT, CDR2 SNEGSKA (reference sequence). This CDR3 region has 14 residues. The CDR3 is CSVPSPGRGDEQFF. Written as DNA, the CDR3 is TGCAGCGTCCCCTCTCCGGGACGCGGGGATGAGCAGTTCTTC.

This clonotype was detected only a few times. The rearrangement joins TRBV23-1 to TRBJ2-5; D tentatively fits TRBD1 or TRBD2 (5 bases each). TRBV23-1 is an ORF; its function is uncertain. The CDR3 covers 15 residues. The ends were cut back, 0 bases at V and 3 bases at J, with 11 bases in the middle. CDR3 nucleotide sequence: TGCGCCAGCAGTCAATCGACTTTGGGGGAAGAGACCCAGTACTTC. Amino acid sequence: CASSQSTLGEETQYF.

This clonotype turned up a few times. CDR3 residues: CASSSGESNQPQHF. The CDR3 DNA follows: TGTGCCAGCAGCTCAGGGGAGAGCAATCAGCCCCAGCATTTT. The rearrangement uses TRBV5-6 and TRBJ1-5; a possible D gene is TRBD1 (6 bases). Germline CDR1 and CDR2: SGHDT and YYEEEE. Trimming cost V 3 bases and J 1 base, with 8 bases left between them. This CDR3 has 14 residues. Supplemented by reference TRBV5-6 and TRBJ1-5, the full variable domain reads DAGVTQSPTHLIKTRGQQVTLRCSPKSGHDTVSWYQQALGQGPQFIFQYYEEEERQRGNFPDRFSGHQFPNYSSELNVNALLLGDSALYLCASSSGESNQPQHFGDGTRLSIL.

This chain joins TRBV18 and TRBJ2-3; either TRBD1 or TRBD2 may fit D (5 bases each). Trimming cost V 2 bases and J 5 bases, with 20 bases left between them. The CDR3 totals 17 residues. Germline V gene sequence: CDR1 KGHSH, CDR2 LQKENI. CDR3 sequence (DNA): TGTGCCAGCTCACCAAGGTCCCAGGGCGCCGGGATAGATACGCAGTATTTT. Translation gives CASSPRSQGAGIDTQYF.

This clonotype has ten or more counts. The chain combines TRBV12-3 or TRBV12-4 with TRBJ2-3; possible D gene TRBD1, 6 bases. The CDR3 extends over 14 amino acids. Trimming pared 6 bases from V and 1 base from J, leaving 11 bases between. The CDR3: CASRIKGGTDTQYF. In nucleotides, the CDR3 is TGTGCCAGCAGAATAAAGGGGGGCACAGATACGCAGTATTTT.

This clonotype was recorded many times. V and J are TRBV20-1 and TRBJ1-4; D is uncertain. The germline V and J ends were trimmed by 3 bases and 5 bases, with 7 bases remaining between them. This CDR3 region has 12 residues. Looked up from germline, CDR1 is DFQATT and CDR2 is SNEGSKA (reference sequence). CDR3 in amino acids: CSASWENEKLFF. CDR3 DNA: TGCAGTGCTAGCTGGGAAAATGAAAAACTGTTTTTT.

This clonotype has just a few counts. V usage is TRBV5-6 and J usage is TRBJ1-2; D not resolved. The germline CDR1 and CDR2 sequences are SGHDT and YYEEEE. Deletions cut 1 base from V and 4 bases from J, with 11 bases between. CDR3 length equals 14 residues. The CDR3 DNA follows: TGTGCCAGCAGCTTGAATGGCGATAGCTATGGCTACACCTTC. Its protein product is CASSLNGDSYGYTF.

This clonotype has a handful of counts. At one of its ends the junction is not consistent with the germline gene, which may arise from a read error. V gene TRBV12-3 or TRBV12-4 combines with J gene TRBJ1-5; TRBD1 agrees at 7 bases. The CDR3 length is 12 residues. For the CDR3, the DNA is TGTGCCAGCAGTTACAGGGGCGGTGGGATTTTTTTT. Its protein product is CASSYRGGGIFF.

The J gene is TRBJ2-1, the V gene TRBV4-2; 14 nucleotides match TRBD2. V shed 3 bases, J shed 10 bases, and the junction held 5 bases outside the gene matches. Germline CDR1 and CDR2: LGHNA and YNFKEQ. The CDR3 is 15 amino acids. The CDR3, as DNA: TGTGCCAGCAGCCAGGGGACTAGCGGGAGTAGGGAGCAGTTCTTC. This translates into CASSQGTSGSREQFF.